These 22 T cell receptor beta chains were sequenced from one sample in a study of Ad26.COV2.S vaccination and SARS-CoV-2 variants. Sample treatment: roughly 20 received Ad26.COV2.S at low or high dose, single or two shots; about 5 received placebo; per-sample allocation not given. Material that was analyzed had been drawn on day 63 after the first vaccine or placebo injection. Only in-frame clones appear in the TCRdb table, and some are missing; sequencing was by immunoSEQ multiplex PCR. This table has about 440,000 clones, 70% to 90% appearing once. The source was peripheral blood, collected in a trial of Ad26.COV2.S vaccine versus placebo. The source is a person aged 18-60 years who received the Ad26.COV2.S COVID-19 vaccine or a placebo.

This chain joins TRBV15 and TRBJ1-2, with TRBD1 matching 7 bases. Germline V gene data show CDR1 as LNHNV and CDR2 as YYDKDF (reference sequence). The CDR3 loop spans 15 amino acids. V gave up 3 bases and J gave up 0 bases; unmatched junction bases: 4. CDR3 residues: CATSRRDSANYGYTF. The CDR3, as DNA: TGTGCCACCAGCAGGAGGGACAGCGCTAACTATGGCTACACCTTC.

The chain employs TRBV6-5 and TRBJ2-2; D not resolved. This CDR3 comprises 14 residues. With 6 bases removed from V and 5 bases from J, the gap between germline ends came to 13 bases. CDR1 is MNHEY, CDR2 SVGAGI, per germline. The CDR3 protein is CASSLLEATGELFF. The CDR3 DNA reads TGTGCCAGCAGCCTACTCGAGGCGACCGGGGAGCTGTTTTTT.

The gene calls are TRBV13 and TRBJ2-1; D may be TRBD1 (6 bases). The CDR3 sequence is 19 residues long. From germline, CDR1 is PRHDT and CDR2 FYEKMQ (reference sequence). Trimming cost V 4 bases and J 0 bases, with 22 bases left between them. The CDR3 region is CASSSRGGATRSSYNEQFF. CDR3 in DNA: TGTGCCAGCAGCTCCAGGGGTGGGGCCACTAGGAGCTCCTACAATGAGCAGTTCTTC.

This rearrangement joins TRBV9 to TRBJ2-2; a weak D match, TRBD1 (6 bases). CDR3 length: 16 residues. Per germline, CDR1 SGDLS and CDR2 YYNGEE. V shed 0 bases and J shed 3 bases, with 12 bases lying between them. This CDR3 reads CASSVDPGQYTGELFF. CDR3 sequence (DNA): TGTGCCAGCAGCGTAGATCCAGGACAGTACACCGGGGAGCTGTTTTTT.

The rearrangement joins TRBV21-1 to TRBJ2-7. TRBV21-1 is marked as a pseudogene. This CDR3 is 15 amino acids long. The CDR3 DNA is TGTGCCAGCAGCCAGATACGGGCCAAGCCCTACGAGCAGTACTTC. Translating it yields CASSQIRAKPYEQYF.

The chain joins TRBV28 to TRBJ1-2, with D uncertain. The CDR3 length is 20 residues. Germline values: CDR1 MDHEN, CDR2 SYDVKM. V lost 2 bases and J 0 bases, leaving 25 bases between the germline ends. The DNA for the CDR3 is TGTGCCAGCAGTTTAAATCTGGGCAGGACTTCTGGGAGCGCTAACTATGGCTACACCTTC. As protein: CASSLNLGRTSGSANYGYTF.

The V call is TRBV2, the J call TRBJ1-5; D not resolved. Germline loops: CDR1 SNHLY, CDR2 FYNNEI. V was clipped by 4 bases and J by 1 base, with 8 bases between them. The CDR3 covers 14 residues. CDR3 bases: TGTGCCAGCAGTGTCCGCGGGAGCAATCAGCCCCAGCATTTT. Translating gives CASSVRGSNQPQHF.

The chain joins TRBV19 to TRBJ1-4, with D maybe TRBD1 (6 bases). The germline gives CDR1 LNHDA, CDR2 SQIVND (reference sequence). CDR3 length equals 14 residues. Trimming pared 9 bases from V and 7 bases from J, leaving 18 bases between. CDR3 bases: TGTGCCAGCCTTGGTCTGGGGGCCGGTGAAAAACTGTTTTTT. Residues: CASLGLGAGEKLFF.

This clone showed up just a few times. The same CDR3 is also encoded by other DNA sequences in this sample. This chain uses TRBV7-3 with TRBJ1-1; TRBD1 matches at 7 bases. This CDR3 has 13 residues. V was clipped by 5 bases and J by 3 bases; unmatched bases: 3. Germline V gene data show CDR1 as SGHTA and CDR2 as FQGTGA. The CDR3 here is CASSPGGDTEAFF. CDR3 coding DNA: TGTGCCAGCAGCCCAGGGGGTGACACTGAAGCTTTCTTT. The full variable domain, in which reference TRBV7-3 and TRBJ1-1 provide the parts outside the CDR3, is GAGVSQTPSNKVTEKGKYVELRCDPISGHTALYWYRQSLGQGPEFLIYFQGTGAADDSGLPNDRFFAVRPEGSVSTLKIQRTERGDSAVYLCASSPGGDTEAFFGQGTRLTVV.

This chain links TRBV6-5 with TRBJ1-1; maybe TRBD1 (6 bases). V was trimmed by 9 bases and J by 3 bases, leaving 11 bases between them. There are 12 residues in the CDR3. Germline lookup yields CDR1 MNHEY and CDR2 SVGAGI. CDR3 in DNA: TGTGCCAGGGGGGGGCAGGACACTGAAGCTTTCTTT. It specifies CARGGQDTEAFF.

CDR3 residues: CASSLGQTTGELFF. The CDR3 nucleotides are TGCGCCAGCAGCTTGGGGCAGACCACCGGGGAGCTGTTTTTT. This chain joins TRBV5-1 and TRBJ2-2; no clear D. This CDR3 spans 14 amino acids. Trimming took 0 bases from V and 4 from J, leaving 7 bases between them. From germline, CDR1 is SGHRS and CDR2 YFSETQ. The full variable domain, rest sourced from reference TRBV5-1 and TRBJ2-2, is KAGVTQTPRYLIKTRGQQVTLSCSPISGHRSVSWYQQTPGQGLQFLFEYFSETQRNKGNFPGRFSGRQFSNSRSEMNVSTLELGDSALYLCASSLGQTTGELFFGEGSRLTVL.

The DNA for the CDR3 is TGTGCCAGCAGCTTAGTCGGGCAAGAGACCCAGTACTTC. Translation gives CASSLVGQETQYF. The chain joins TRBV7-2 to TRBJ2-5; D unclear. The CDR3 contains 13 residues. V was cut by 1 base and J by 2 bases, with 5 bases left in between. Germline values: CDR1 SGHTA, CDR2 FQGNSA.

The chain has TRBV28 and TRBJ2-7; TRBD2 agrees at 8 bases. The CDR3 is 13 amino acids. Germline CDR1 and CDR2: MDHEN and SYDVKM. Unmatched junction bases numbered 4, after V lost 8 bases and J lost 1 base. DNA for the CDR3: TGTGCCAGCTCTAGCGGGCCTTCCTACGAGCAGTACTTC. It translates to CASSSGPSYEQYF.

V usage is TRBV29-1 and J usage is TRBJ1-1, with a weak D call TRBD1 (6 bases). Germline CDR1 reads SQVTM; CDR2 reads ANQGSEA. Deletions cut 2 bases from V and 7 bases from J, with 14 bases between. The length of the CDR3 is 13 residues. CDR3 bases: TGCAGCGTTGAAATGGGGGCGCAGGGTGAAGCTTTCTTT. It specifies CSVEMGAQGEAFF.

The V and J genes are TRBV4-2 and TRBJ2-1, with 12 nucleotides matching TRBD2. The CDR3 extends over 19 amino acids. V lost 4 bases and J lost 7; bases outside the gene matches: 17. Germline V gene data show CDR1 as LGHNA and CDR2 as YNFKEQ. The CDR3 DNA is TGTGCCAGCAGCCTTAGACTAGCGGGGGAACAGGTTGGTGGGAATGAGCAGTTCTTC. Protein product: CASSLRLAGEQVGGNEQFF.

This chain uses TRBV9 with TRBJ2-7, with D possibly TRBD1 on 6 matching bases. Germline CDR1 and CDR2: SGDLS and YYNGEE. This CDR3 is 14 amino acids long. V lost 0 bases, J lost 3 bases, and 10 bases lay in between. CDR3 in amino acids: CASSVGQDHYEQYF. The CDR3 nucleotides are TGTGCCAGCAGCGTAGGACAGGACCACTACGAGCAGTACTTC.

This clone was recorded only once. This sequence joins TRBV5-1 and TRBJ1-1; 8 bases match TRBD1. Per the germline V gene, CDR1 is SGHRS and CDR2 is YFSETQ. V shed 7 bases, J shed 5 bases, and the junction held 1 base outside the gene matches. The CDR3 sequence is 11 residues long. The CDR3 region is CASGTGTEAFF. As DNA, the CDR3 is TGCGCCAGCGGGACAGGAACTGAAGCTTTCTTT.

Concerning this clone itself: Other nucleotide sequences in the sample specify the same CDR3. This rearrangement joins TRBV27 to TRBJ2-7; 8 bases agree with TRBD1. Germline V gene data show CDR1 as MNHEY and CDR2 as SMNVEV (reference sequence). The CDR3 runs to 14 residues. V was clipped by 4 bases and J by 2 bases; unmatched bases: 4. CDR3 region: CASSSSRGPYEQYF. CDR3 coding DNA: TGTGCCAGCAGTTCCAGCAGGGGGCCCTACGAGCAGTACTTC.

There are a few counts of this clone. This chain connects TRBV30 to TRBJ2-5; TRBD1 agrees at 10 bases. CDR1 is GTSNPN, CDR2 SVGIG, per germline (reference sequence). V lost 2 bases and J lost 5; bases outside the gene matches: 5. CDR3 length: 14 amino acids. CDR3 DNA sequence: TGTGCCTGGAGTATGACAGGGGGCGTTGAGACCCAGTACTTC. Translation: CAWSMTGGVETQYF.

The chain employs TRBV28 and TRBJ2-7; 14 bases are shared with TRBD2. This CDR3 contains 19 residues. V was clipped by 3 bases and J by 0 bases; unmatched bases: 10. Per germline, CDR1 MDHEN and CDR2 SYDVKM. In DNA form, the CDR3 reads TGTGCCAGCAGTTTCCTTCTAAGACTAGCGGGAGGGAGCTCCTACGAGCAGTACTTC. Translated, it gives CASSFLLRLAGGSSYEQYF. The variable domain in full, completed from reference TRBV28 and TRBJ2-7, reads DVKVTQSSRYLVKRTGEKVFLECVQDMDHENMFWYRQDPGLGLRLIYFSYDVKMKEKGDIPEGYSVSREKKERFSLILESASTNQTSMYLCASSFLLRLAGGSSYEQYFGPGTRLTVT.

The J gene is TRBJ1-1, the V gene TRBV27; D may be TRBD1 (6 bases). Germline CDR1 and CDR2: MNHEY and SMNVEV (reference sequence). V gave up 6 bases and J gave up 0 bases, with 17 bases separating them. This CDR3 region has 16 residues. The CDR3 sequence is CASSRGSTGLNTEAFF. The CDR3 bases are TGTGCCAGCAGCCGGGGGTCAACAGGGTTGAACACTGAAGCTTTCTTT.

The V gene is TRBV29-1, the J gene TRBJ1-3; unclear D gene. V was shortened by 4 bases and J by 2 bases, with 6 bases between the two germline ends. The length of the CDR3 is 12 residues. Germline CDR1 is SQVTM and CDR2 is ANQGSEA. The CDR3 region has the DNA TGCAGCGTTGGGGATGCTGGAAACACCATATATTTT. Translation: CSVGDAGNTIYF.